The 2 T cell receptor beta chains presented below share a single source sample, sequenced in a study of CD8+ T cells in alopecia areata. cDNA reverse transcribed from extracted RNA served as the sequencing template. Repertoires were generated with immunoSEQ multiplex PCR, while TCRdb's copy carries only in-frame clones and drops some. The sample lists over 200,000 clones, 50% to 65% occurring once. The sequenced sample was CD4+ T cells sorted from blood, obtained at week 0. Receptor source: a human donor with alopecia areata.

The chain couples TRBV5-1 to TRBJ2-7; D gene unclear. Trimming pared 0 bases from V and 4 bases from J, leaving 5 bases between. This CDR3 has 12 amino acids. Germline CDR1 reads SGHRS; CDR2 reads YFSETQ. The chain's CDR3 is CASSLDVYEQYF. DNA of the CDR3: TGCGCCAGCAGCTTGGATGTATACGAGCAGTACTTC.

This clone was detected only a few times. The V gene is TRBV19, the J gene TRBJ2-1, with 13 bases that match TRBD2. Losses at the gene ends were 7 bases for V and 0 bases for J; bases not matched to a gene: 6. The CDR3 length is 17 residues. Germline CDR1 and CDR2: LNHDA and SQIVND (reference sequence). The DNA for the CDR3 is TGTGCCAGTACCCGGACTAGCGGGGGCCACTCCTACAATGAGCAGTTCTTC. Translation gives CASTRTSGGHSYNEQFF. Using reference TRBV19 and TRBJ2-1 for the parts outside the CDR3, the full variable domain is DGGITQSPKYLFRKEGQNVTLSCEQNLNHDAMYWYRQDPGQGLRLIYYSQIVNDFQKGDIAEGYSVSREKKESFPLTVTSAQKNPTAFYLCASTRTSGGHSYNEQFFGPGTRLTVL.